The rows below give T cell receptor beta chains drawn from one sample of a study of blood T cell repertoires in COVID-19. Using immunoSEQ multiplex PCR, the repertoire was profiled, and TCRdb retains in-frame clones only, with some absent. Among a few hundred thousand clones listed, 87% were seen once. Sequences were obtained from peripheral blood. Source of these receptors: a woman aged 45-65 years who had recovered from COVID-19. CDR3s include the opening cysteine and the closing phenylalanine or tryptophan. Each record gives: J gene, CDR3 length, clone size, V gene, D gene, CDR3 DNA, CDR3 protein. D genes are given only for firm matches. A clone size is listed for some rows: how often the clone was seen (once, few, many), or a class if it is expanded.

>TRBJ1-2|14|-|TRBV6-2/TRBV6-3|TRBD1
TGTGCCAGCAGTTCCGGGACAGGGCCCCATGGCTACACCTTC
CASSSGTGPHGYTF
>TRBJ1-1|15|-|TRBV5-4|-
TGTGCCAGCAGCTTGGGGGCGGGGGTGAACACTGAAGCTTTCTTT
CASSLGAGVNTEAFF
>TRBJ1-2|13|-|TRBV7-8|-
TGTGCCTCTAAGGCCGGGGTCGACTATGGCTACACCTTC
CASKAGVDYGYTF
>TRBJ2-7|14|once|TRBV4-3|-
TGCGCCAGCAGCCAAGAGGGCAGGGGCTACGAGCAGTACTTC
CASSQEGRGYEQYF
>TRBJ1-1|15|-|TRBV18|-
TGTGCCAGCTCACACCCTAGGGGGGGTACCACTGAAGCTTTCTTT
CASSHPRGGTTEAFF
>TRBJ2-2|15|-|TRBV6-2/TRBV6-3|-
TGTGCCAGCAGTTTGGTGGGCGCGAACACCGGGGAGCTGTTTTTT
CASSLVGANTGELFF
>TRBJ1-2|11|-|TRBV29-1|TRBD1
TGCAGCGTTAGGACAGGGGGCGGCTACACCTTC
CSVRTGGGYTF
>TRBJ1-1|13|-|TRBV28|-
TGTGCCAGCAGTTCGCACTCACGGGGAAAAGCTTTCTTT
CASSSHSRGKAFF
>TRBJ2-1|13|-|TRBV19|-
TGTGCCAGTAGTATAACAGACTACAATGAGCAGTTCTTC
CASSITDYNEQFF
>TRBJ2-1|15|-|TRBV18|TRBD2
TGTGCCAGCTCACCCGGGGGGGCTTCCTACAATGAGCAGTTCTTC
CASSPGGASYNEQFF
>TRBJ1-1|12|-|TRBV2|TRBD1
TGTGCCAGCAGGGACAGGATGGCCGAAGCTTTCTTT
CASRDRMAEAFF
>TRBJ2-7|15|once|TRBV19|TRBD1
TGTGCCAGTAGTCGCACCCCCTCGACAGGGTACGAGCAGTACTTC
CASSRTPSTGYEQYF
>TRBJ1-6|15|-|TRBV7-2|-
TGTGCCAGCAGCCCCGCGACAGCAAATAATTCACCCCTCCACTTT
CASSPATANNSPLHF
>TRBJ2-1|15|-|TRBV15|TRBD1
TGTGCCACCAGCAGAGCCGGGACAGGGGTCAATGAGCAGTTCTTC
CATSRAGTGVNEQFF
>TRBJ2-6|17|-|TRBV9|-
TGTGCCAGCAGCTCCAGCTCGGGTGGCTCTGGGGCCAACGTCCTGACTTTC
CASSSSSGGSGANVLTF
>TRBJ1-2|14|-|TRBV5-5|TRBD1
TGTGCCAGCAGCCCGGGGGACAGCAACTATGGCTACACCTTC
CASSPGDSNYGYTF
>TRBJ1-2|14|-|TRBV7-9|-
TGTGCCAGCAGCTCGACAGGCGCTAACTATGGCTACACCTTC
CASSSTGANYGYTF
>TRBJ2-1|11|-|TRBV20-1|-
TGCAGTGCTAGGACAGCTCGGGAGCAGTTCTTC
CSARTAREQFF
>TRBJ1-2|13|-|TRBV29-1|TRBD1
TGCAGCTCGAGAAAGGGGGCTGGTGTCGGCTACACCTTC
CSSRKGAGVGYTF
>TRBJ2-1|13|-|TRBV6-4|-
TGTGCCAGCAGAAAGGACAGTTACAATGAGCAGTTCTTC
CASRKDSYNEQFF
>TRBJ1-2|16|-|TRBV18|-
TGTGCCAGCTCACAATTAGACAGCTCTTCTAACTATGGCTACACCTTC
CASSQLDSSSNYGYTF
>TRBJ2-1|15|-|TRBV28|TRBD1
TGTGCCAGCAGTCCCTCGGGACAGGGGAACAATGAGCAGTTCTTC
CASSPSGQGNNEQFF
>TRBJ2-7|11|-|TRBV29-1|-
TGCAGCGCTACGGGGGTCTACGAGCAGTACTTC
CSATGVYEQYF
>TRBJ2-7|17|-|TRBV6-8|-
TGTGCCAGCAGCTGCGGCCCGAGGGACATAGCCTCCTACGAGCAGTACTTC
CASSCGPRDIASYEQYF